These T cell receptor beta chains were read from a single sample in a study of cytomegalovirus exposure and HLA in healthy donors. Only in-frame clones appear in the TCRdb table, and some are missing; sequencing was by immunoSEQ multiplex PCR. Seen here are about 210,000 clones, about 75% observed once, and the top ten hold over 1.5%. The material sequenced was PBMCs. Source of these receptors: a male donor in good health and CMV-seronegative. Each CDR3 is given with its conserved first and last residue. Each record gives: CDR3 protein, V gene, J gene, clone size. Rows give clone size only sometimes, using once, few, many, or a class for an expanded clone.

cdr3_aa: CASSQEGGFGEQYF; v_call: TRBV4-3; j_call: TRBJ2-7; clone_size: -
cdr3_aa: CTTSRSRGGYTF; v_call: TRBV15; j_call: TRBJ1-2; clone_size: -
cdr3_aa: CASRTTSNTEAFF; v_call: TRBV7-9; j_call: TRBJ1-1; clone_size: few
cdr3_aa: CASRRQGDTEAFF; v_call: TRBV10-2; j_call: TRBJ1-1; clone_size: -
cdr3_aa: CASSFAQGANYGYTF; v_call: TRBV7-8; j_call: TRBJ1-2; clone_size: few
cdr3_aa: CSVPPGQGAQVNEKLFF; v_call: TRBV29-1; j_call: TRBJ1-4; clone_size: -
cdr3_aa: CASSPRGGDEQFF; v_call: TRBV18; j_call: TRBJ2-1; clone_size: once
cdr3_aa: CASSLARGVNTEAFF; v_call: TRBV5-1; j_call: TRBJ1-1; clone_size: -
cdr3_aa: CASSPRGSALYEQYF; v_call: TRBV28; j_call: TRBJ2-7; clone_size: -
cdr3_aa: CAWSVQGGPTDTQYF; v_call: TRBV30; j_call: TRBJ2-3; clone_size: -
cdr3_aa: CASSGDSLYGYTF; v_call: TRBV5-4; j_call: TRBJ1-2; clone_size: few
cdr3_aa: CASSITIAVTGEQFF; v_call: TRBV19; j_call: TRBJ2-1; clone_size: -
cdr3_aa: CASHRGRTNTEAFF; v_call: TRBV19; j_call: TRBJ1-1; clone_size: -
cdr3_aa: CASSSGLGETQYF; v_call: TRBV5-1; j_call: TRBJ2-5; clone_size: -
cdr3_aa: CASSLDRWSYGYTF; v_call: TRBV7-9; j_call: TRBJ1-2; clone_size: -
cdr3_aa: CASIQLGRSSYEQYF; v_call: TRBV7-9; j_call: TRBJ2-7; clone_size: -
cdr3_aa: CASSPLRQGGVEQFF; v_call: TRBV18; j_call: TRBJ2-1; clone_size: -